These T cell receptor beta chains were read from a single sample in a study of cytomegalovirus exposure and HLA in healthy donors. Sequenced by immunoSEQ multiplex PCR; TCRdb stores in-frame clones only, minus some. Among over 200,000 clones listed, roughly 90% were seen once. Sequenced sample: PBMCs. These receptors were collected from a woman between 18 and 30 years old in good health and CMV-seronegative. CDR3s include the opening cysteine and the closing phenylalanine or tryptophan. The order of the fields is J gene, D gene, clone size, V gene, CDR3 protein, CDR3 DNA. D genes are given only for firm matches. Clone size is stated in some rows and not others, as once, few, many or a class when expanded.

J gene: TRBJ2-5; D gene: TRBD2; clone size: .; V gene: TRBV11-2; CDR3 protein: CAGSLEAAGTSGGQETQYF; CDR3 DNA: TGTGCCGGCAGCTTAGAGGCGGCCGGCACTAGCGGAGGCCAAGAGACCCAGTACTTC
J gene: TRBJ1-2; D gene: TRBD1; clone size: .; V gene: TRBV14; CDR3 protein: CASRQTGTTNYGYTF; CDR3 DNA: TGTGCCAGCAGACAGACAGGGACCACTAACTATGGCTACACCTTC
J gene: TRBJ1-3; D gene: TRBD1; clone size: .; V gene: TRBV7-6; CDR3 protein: CASSNPGTASGNTIYF; CDR3 DNA: TGTGCCAGCAGCAACCCTGGGACAGCGTCTGGAAACACCATATATTTT
J gene: TRBJ1-1; D gene: .; clone size: .; V gene: TRBV7-2; CDR3 protein: CASSLPPGAFF; CDR3 DNA: TGTGCCAGCAGCTTGCCCCCGGGAGCTTTCTTT
J gene: TRBJ2-7; D gene: .; clone size: .; V gene: TRBV29-1; CDR3 protein: CSVRGGKAPYEQYF; CDR3 DNA: TGCAGCGTTAGGGGGGGGAAAGCTCCCTACGAGCAGTACTTC
J gene: TRBJ1-3; D gene: .; clone size: .; V gene: TRBV7-2; CDR3 protein: CASSPKVQGTSGNTIYF; CDR3 DNA: TGTGCCAGCAGCCCAAAGGTCCAGGGGACCTCTGGAAACACCATATATTTT
J gene: TRBJ2-5; D gene: .; clone size: .; V gene: TRBV27; CDR3 protein: CASSFGGETQYF; CDR3 DNA: TGTGCCAGCAGTTTCGGCGGGGAGACCCAGTACTTC
J gene: TRBJ1-2; D gene: .; clone size: .; V gene: TRBV5-1; CDR3 protein: CASSLSGGLNYGYTF; CDR3 DNA: TGCGCCAGCAGCTTGTCGGGGGGCCTTAACTATGGCTACACCTTC
J gene: TRBJ1-5; D gene: .; clone size: .; V gene: TRBV11-2; CDR3 protein: CASSFGPDWPQHF; CDR3 DNA: TGTGCCAGCAGCTTCGGGCCGGACTGGCCCCAGCATTTT
J gene: TRBJ2-1; D gene: .; clone size: .; V gene: TRBV10-3; CDR3 protein: CAIAEGANEQFF; CDR3 DNA: TGTGCCATCGCGGAGGGGGCCAATGAGCAGTTCTTC
J gene: TRBJ2-7; D gene: TRBD2; clone size: .; V gene: TRBV2; CDR3 protein: CAGRLAGVGEQYF; CDR3 DNA: TGTGCCGGCAGACTAGCGGGGGTGGGCGAGCAGTACTTC
J gene: TRBJ2-1; D gene: TRBD2; clone size: .; V gene: TRBV4-1; CDR3 protein: CASSQTLAGVSYNEQFF; CDR3 DNA: TGCGCCAGCAGCCAAACCCTAGCGGGGGTATCCTACAATGAGCAGTTCTTC
J gene: TRBJ2-1; D gene: .; clone size: .; V gene: TRBV29-1; CDR3 protein: CSVNREPYNEQFF; CDR3 DNA: TGCAGCGTTAACCGGGAGCCATACAATGAGCAGTTCTTC
J gene: TRBJ2-1; D gene: TRBD2; clone size: .; V gene: TRBV11-3; CDR3 protein: CASSLAGGNVYNEQFF; CDR3 DNA: TGTGCCAGCAGCTTGGCGGGAGGGAATGTTTACAATGAGCAGTTCTTC
J gene: TRBJ2-6; D gene: TRBD1; clone size: few; V gene: TRBV19; CDR3 protein: CASSMETGGASGANVLTF; CDR3 DNA: TGTGCCAGTAGTATGGAAACAGGGGGCGCGTCTGGGGCCAACGTCCTGACTTTC
J gene: TRBJ2-7; D gene: TRBD2; clone size: .; V gene: TRBV7-9; CDR3 protein: CAGRLAGAYEQYF; CDR3 DNA: TGTGCCGGTAGACTAGCGGGTGCTTACGAGCAGTACTTC
J gene: TRBJ1-4; D gene: .; clone size: few; V gene: TRBV7-9; CDR3 protein: CASSLGQRAEKLFF; CDR3 DNA: TGTGCCAGCAGCTTGGGGCAAAGGGCTGAAAAACTGTTTTTT
J gene: TRBJ2-7; D gene: TRBD2; clone size: .; V gene: TRBV6-5; CDR3 protein: CASQLGTSGSYEQYF; CDR3 DNA: TGTGCCAGCCAGCTTGGGACTAGCGGCTCCTACGAGCAGTACTTC
J gene: TRBJ1-2; D gene: TRBD1; clone size: .; V gene: TRBV7-9; CDR3 protein: CASSEQGQVLNYGYTF; CDR3 DNA: TGTGCCAGCAGCGAACAAGGACAGGTACTTAACTATGGCTACACCTTC